This T cell receptor beta chain was captured in a study of cytomegalovirus exposure and HLA in healthy donors. Study conclusions and caveats: Rarity characterized most TCR sequences, yet some public TCRs appeared in many donors. A previous analysis found most TCR beta V segments productive roughly 90% or roughly 30% of the time.

Remarks on this clone: Its specificity is unknown.

A multiplex PCR was run with 60 Vbeta primers and 13 Jbeta primers. This table comes from immunoSEQ multiplex PCR, and its TCRdb copy is limited to in-frame clones, with some not included. The repertoire consists of tens of thousands of clones, with 85% to 90% occurring once and the leading ten covering 9.5% to 13%. CDR3 length: 15 amino acids. Germline-derived CDR1 and CDR2 are SGHTA and FQGNSA. The clonotype originates from a woman in her 30s in good health and CMV-seropositive. Sequenced input: PBMCs. The V and J genes are TRBV7-2 and TRBJ2-5, with D possibly matching TRBD2 (5 bases). Near its end, the DNA agrees better with TRBJ2-7, so the J call may be wrong. CDR3 sequence (DNA): TGTGCCAGCAGGCTTAGGATAGCGAGAGACTACGAGCAGTACTTC. It specifies CASRLRIARDYEQYF.